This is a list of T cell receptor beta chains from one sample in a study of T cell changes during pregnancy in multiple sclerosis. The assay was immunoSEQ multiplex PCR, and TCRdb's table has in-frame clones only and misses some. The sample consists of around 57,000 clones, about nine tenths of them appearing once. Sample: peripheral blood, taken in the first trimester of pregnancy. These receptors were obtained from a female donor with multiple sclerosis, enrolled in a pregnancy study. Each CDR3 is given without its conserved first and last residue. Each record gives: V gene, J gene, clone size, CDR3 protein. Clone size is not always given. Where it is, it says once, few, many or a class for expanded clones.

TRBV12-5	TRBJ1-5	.	ASGLGSTRNQPQH
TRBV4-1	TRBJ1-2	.	ASSQEGAGGYGYT
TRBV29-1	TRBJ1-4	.	SVRPGANEKLF
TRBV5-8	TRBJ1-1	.	ASSFLSGQPEAF
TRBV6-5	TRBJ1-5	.	ASSYSRTGDQPQH
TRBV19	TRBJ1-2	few	ASRGTSYNYGYT
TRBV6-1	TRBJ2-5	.	ASSGTSAQTQY
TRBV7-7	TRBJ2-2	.	ATTQGTAGELF
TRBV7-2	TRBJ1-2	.	ASSVGQLYGYT
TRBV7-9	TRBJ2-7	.	GNSRGDSYEQY
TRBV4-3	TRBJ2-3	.	ASSQDSAHLGGITDTQY
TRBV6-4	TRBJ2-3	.	ASSGSGTTDTQY
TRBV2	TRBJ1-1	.	ASSENSAF
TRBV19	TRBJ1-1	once	ASSIWAEGTEAF
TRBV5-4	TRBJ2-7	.	ASSLSAGGSYEQY
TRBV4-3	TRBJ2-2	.	ASSSRGPLNTGELF
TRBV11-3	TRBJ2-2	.	ASSLVRGLPGELF
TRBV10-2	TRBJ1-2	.	ASSSTGRGRDT
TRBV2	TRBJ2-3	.	ASRWTGEDTDTQY
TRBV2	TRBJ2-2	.	ASREQGNTGELF
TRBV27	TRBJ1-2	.	ASSFLPMRDYGYT
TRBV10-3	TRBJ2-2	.	AISALAGGSGELF
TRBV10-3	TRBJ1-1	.	AISPREQPPLMNTEAF
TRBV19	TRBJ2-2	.	ASETLANTGELF
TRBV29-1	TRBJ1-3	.	AGGDAGLAGNTIY
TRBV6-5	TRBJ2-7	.	ASSYASGAYEQY
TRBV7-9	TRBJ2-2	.	ASSPGTGDTGELF
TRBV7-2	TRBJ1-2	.	ASSTNPTGGRDGYT
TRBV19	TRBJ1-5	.	ASSPRRIISNQPQH
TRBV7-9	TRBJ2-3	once	ASSPYLRGNTDTQY
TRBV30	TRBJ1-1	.	AWTGGMNTEAF
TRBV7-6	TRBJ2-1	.	ASSRDYNEQF
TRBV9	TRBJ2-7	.	ASSPDGRFEQY
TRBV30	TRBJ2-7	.	ACSQGYEQY
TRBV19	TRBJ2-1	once	ASSIDPGTGRNEQF
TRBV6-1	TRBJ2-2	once	ASSLGANTGELF
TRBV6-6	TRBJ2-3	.	ASSLDRATHTDTQY
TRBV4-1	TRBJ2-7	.	ASSPKIRGKTLWPGEQY
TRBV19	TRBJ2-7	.	ASSTPLAGEYEQY
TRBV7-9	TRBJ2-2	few	ASSFEPFPGELF
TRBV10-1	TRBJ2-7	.	ASSEVASTSGRGEQY
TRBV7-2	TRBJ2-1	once	ASSLALSGRGEQF
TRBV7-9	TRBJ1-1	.	ASSPPRSTEAF
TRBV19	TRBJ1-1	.	ASSILAVPEAF
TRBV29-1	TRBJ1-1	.	SVDRTGGFTEAF
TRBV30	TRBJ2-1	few	AWSVLNEQF
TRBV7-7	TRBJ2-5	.	ASSRGQGQETQY
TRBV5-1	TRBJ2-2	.	ASSLRDGTSGSTNTGELF
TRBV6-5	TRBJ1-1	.	ASSYERANTEAF
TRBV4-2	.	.	ASRPGTSSYEQY
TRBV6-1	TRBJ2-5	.	ASSEMTGHQETQY
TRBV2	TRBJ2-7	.	ASIAGGEQY
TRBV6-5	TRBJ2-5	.	ASSGTSVGTETQY
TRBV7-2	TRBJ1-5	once	ASSFDRGNQPQH